A single sample gave rise to the 13 T cell receptor beta chains below, sequenced in a study of kidney transplant recipient with SARS-CoV-2 infection. TCRdb reprocessed the reads via MiXCR and lists one record per CDR3 protein. The repertoire consists of about 250,000 distinct CDR3 sequences, with 29% occurring once and the leading ten covering 7% to 8%. The sequences come from a blood sample, collected at baseline and on roughly day 120 from a kidney transplant recipient. The receptor set was obtained from a male patient aged 30 to 40 who had COVID-19 and was a kidney transplant recipient. Certain T cells may be donor cells from the graft.

At least ten counts were recorded for this clonotype. V gene TRBV7-2 combines with J gene TRBJ2-5, with 15 bases that match TRBD2. In germline, CDR1 is SGHTA, CDR2 FQGNSA. V gave up 4 bases and J gave up 2 bases; unmatched junction bases: 2. CDR3 length: 16 residues. The CDR3: CASSSGLAGGQETQYF. The CDR3 coding sequence is TGTGCCAGCAGCTCTGGACTAGCGGGGGGGCAAGAGACCCAGTACTTC. The full variable domain, its missing parts supplied by reference TRBV7-2 and TRBJ2-5, is GAGVSQSPSNKVTEKGKDVELRCDPISGHTALYWYRQSLGQGLEFLIYFQGNSAPDKSGLPSDRFSAERTGGSVSTLTIQRTQQEDSAVYLCASSSGLAGGQETQYFGPGTRLLVL.

This chain joins TRBV19 and TRBJ2-5, with D perhaps TRBD1 or TRBD2 (5 bases each). Looked up from germline, CDR1 is LNHDA and CDR2 is SQIVND (reference sequence). The germline V and J ends were trimmed by 1 base and 5 bases, with 11 bases remaining between them. The CDR3 runs to 14 residues. The CDR3 loop reads CASSIVSGAETQYF. The CDR3 nucleotides read TGTGCCAGTAGTATAGTATCCGGGGCCGAGACCCAGTACTTC.

Regarding this clonotype: A read error may produce the germline difference seen at one junction end. The chain joins TRBV10-3 to TRBJ2-1; D is undetermined. The germline V gene encodes CDR1 ENHRY and CDR2 SYGVKD. This CDR3 is 13 amino acids long. The CDR3 DNA reads TGTGCCATCAGTGTGGGCTCCAACAATGAGCAGTTCTTC. Encoded protein: CAISVGSNNEQFF.

This clonotype has a count of ten or more. The gene calls are TRBV12-3 or TRBV12-4 and TRBJ1-1; the match to TRBD1 covers 8 bases. The V gene end was trimmed by 5 bases and the J gene end by 2 bases; junction bases not matched to a gene: 7. The CDR3 spans 15 residues. CDR3 loop: CASSGQGAPNTEAFF. The CDR3, as DNA: TGTGCCAGCAGTGGTCAGGGGGCCCCCAACACTGAAGCTTTCTTT.

This clonotype has ten or more counts. The rearrangement uses TRBV5-3 and TRBJ1-2; D unclear. TRBV5-3 is annotated as an ORF whose role is uncertain. The CDR3 spans 16 residues. V was pared by 7 bases and J by 4 bases, with 23 bases between. CDR3 coding DNA: TGTGCCAGACGGAAAGAAGTGGTGAGAAAGACCTATGGCTACACCTTC. The encoded protein is CARRKEVVRKTYGYTF.

Notes on this clonotype: This clone may be a read error of a much larger clone one base away. This rearrangement joins TRBV5-5 to TRBJ1-2; D is unresolved. V was cut by 7 bases and J by 4 bases, with 23 bases left in between. CDR1 is SGHKS and CDR2 is YYEKEE in the germline V gene (reference sequence). CDR3 length: 16 residues. The CDR3 nucleotides are TGTGCCAGCCACCTCACTGTCTCGCGAAAGACCTATGGCTACACCTTC. Its protein product is CASHLTVSRKTYGYTF.

Remarks on this clonotype: A single base separates this from a much larger clone, so it may be a read error. DNA for the CDR3: TGTGCCAGCAGCTCTGATCGTAAGGCTGGAAAGACCTATGACTACACCTTC. Amino acids: CASSSDRKAGKTYDYTF. V gene TRBV11-1 combines with J gene TRBJ1-2; D gene unclear. The germline V gene encodes CDR1 SGHAT and CDR2 FQDESV (reference sequence). The CDR3 runs 17 residues.

This clonotype was observed many times. This chain connects TRBV20-1 to TRBJ1-1, with D maybe TRBD1 (6 bases). In germline, CDR1 is DFQATT, CDR2 SNEGSKA (reference sequence). The CDR3 is 14 residues long. Trimming stripped 6 bases from V and 5 bases from J, with 19 bases between. The DNA of the CDR3 is TGCAGTGCCAAGACGGAGGGGGTCGGAACTGAAGCTTTCTTT. The encoded protein is CSAKTEGVGTEAFF.

The table lists this clonotype with many counts. The V call is TRBV12-5, the J call TRBJ2-5, with 10 bases fitting TRBD2. Germline V gene sequence: CDR1 LGHNT, CDR2 FRNRAP. The junction had 13 bases not matched to a gene; V was cut back by 2 bases and J by 4 bases. The CDR3 sequence is 18 residues long. This CDR3 reads CASGLMVRGLASGETQYF. The CDR3 nucleotides are TGTGCTAGTGGTTTGATGGTCCGGGGACTAGCGAGTGGAGAGACCCAGTACTTC.

This clonotype was seen a few times. The genes are TRBV21-1 and TRBJ2-3. TRBV21-1 is shown as a pseudogene. The CDR3 is made up of 17 amino acids. Written as DNA, the CDR3 is TGTGCCAGCAGACTGAATATAGCTACAGTCATGCAAGATACGCAGTATTTT. As protein: CASRLNIATVMQDTQYF.

On this clonotype itself: Mismatch with germline at one junction end may stem from a read error. This chain connects TRBV20-1 to TRBJ2-2; TRBD2 might be the D (6 bases). Germline-derived CDR1 and CDR2 are DFQATT and SNEGSKA (reference sequence). CDR3 length equals 15 residues. The CDR3 reads CSASVGSKPTGGLFF. The CDR3 DNA follows: TGCAGTGCTAGCGTAGGGTCAAAACCCACCGGGGGGCTGTTTTTT.

J is TRBJ2-5 and V is TRBV4-2; TRBD2 agrees at 10 bases. This CDR3 region has 17 residues. V dropped 1 base and J dropped 2; count of bases not matched to a gene: 7. Germline CDR1 LGHNA, CDR2 YNFKEQ. CDR3 sequence (DNA): TGTGCCAGCAGCCAAGGCGGGACTAGCGAACTGCAAGAGACCCAGTACTTC. This codes for CASSQGGTSELQETQYF.

This clonotype was counted many times. The gene calls are TRBV12-3 or TRBV12-4 and TRBJ1-4, with 7 positions matching TRBD1. This CDR3 comprises 16 residues. After removal of 3 bases from V and 7 bases from J, the junction contained 11 bases not matched to a gene. The CDR3 nucleotides are TGTGCCAGCAGTTTCTCGGGCGAACAGGGGAGTGAAAAACTGTTTTTT. Amino acid sequence: CASSFSGEQGSEKLFF.